Shown below are 30 T cell receptor beta chains from a single sample sequenced in a study of blood T cell repertoires in COVID-19. Measured with immunoSEQ multiplex PCR; TCRdb has only the in-frame clones, and not every one. The profile shows just over 300,000 clones, 85% to 90% of them singletons. Sequencing input: peripheral blood. Receptors were obtained from a woman aged 30 to 39 with COVID-19, enrolled during active disease.

To note about this clone: Other DNA sequences in the sample encode the same CDR3. J is TRBJ1-1 and V is TRBV12-3 or TRBV12-4; D not certain. The CDR3 loop spans 13 amino acids. Trimming shortened V by 3 bases and J by 0 bases, and 5 bases separated the two germline ends. The CDR3: CASSFGLNTEAFF. The CDR3 DNA is TGTGCCAGCAGTTTCGGGTTGAACACTGAAGCTTTCTTT.

The chain links TRBV2 to TRBJ2-7, with D maybe TRBD2 (6 bases). V was clipped by 6 bases and J by 3 bases, with 15 bases between them. In germline, CDR1 is SNHLY, CDR2 FYNNEI. The CDR3 is made up of 14 amino acids. Here the CDR3 reads CASRRLVESYEQYF. DNA of the CDR3: TGTGCCAGCAGACGACTAGTTGAAAGCTACGAGCAGTACTTC.

The V and J genes are TRBV7-2 and TRBJ2-1, with 11 positions matching TRBD2. Germline values: CDR1 SGHTA, CDR2 FQGNSA. The CDR3 extends over 19 amino acids. Trimming took 6 bases from V and 0 from J; bases not matched to a gene: 13. The CDR3 region is CASRLPLAGGSGSYNEQFF. CDR3 DNA sequence: TGTGCCAGCAGGCTCCCCCTAGCGGGGGGTTCCGGCTCCTACAATGAGCAGTTCTTC.

The rearrangement joins TRBV2 to TRBJ1-5, with a tentative D call TRBD1 (6 bases). The CDR3 runs to 14 residues. V dropped 7 bases and J dropped 3 bases, with 13 bases sitting between them. CDR1 and CDR2 (germline): SNHLY, FYNNEI. The CDR3 region is CASTGDRYNQPQHF. In DNA form, the CDR3 reads TGTGCCAGCACAGGGGACCGCTACAATCAGCCCCAGCATTTT.

This chain joins TRBV6-5 and TRBJ2-7; TRBD1 might be the D (6 bases). Germline assignment: CDR1 MNHEY and CDR2 SVGAGI. CDR3 length equals 13 residues. V lost 6 bases, J lost 2 bases, and 11 bases lay in between. CDR3 DNA sequence: TGTGCCAGCAGCGAGACAGGCACCTACGAGCAGTACGTC. Encoded protein: CASSETGTYEQYV.

In nucleotides, the CDR3 is TGCGCCAGCAGCTTGTTTTTCCAGGACAATTGGTATGGCTACACCTTC. It yields the protein CASSLFFQDNWYGYTF. This chain uses TRBV5-1 with TRBJ1-2, with D tentatively TRBD1 (5 bases). This CDR3 has 16 amino acids. The ends were cut back, 1 base at V and 5 bases at J, with 18 bases in the middle. Per the germline V gene, CDR1 is SGHRS and CDR2 is YFSETQ. Looking up the rest from reference TRBV5-1 and TRBJ1-2 gives the full variable domain: KAGVTQTPRYLIKTRGQQVTLSCSPISGHRSVSWYQQTPGQGLQFLFEYFSETQRNKGNFPGRFSGRQFSNSRSEMNVSTLELGDSALYLCASSLFFQDNWYGYTFGSGTRLTVV.

This chain links TRBV5-1 with TRBJ1-4, with D uncertain. Germline V gives CDR1 SGHRS, CDR2 YFSETQ. CDR3 length: 14 residues. V lost 6 bases to trimming and J lost 7 bases, with 16 bases between them. The chain's CDR3 is CASKPMVNAEKLFF. The CDR3 DNA follows: TGCGCCAGCAAGCCGATGGTTAATGCTGAAAAACTGTTTTTT.

A note on this clone: Other DNA sequences in the same sample also yield this CDR3. The J gene is TRBJ2-7, the V gene TRBV14, with 7 nucleotides matching TRBD1. CDR1 SGHDN and CDR2 FVKESK come from the germline V gene. J was trimmed by 4 bases and V by 5 bases; bases with no gene match: 2. CDR3 length equals 12 residues. This CDR3 reads CASSEQGYEQYV. Here the CDR3 DNA reads TGTGCCAGCAGCGAACAGGGGTACGAGCAGTACGTC.

This chain joins TRBV18 and TRBJ2-2; TRBD1 aligns across 7 bases. Germline-derived CDR1 and CDR2 are KGHSH and LQKENI. This CDR3 spans 14 amino acids. The V segment lost 3 bases and the J segment 4 bases; nucleotides outside the gene matches: 2. The CDR3 region is CASSPTGSTGELFF. CDR3 in DNA: TGTGCCAGCTCACCGACAGGGAGCACCGGGGAGCTGTTTTTT.

This sequence joins TRBV19 and TRBJ1-4, with D unresolved. Germline CDR1 LNHDA, CDR2 SQIVND (reference sequence). There are 14 residues in the CDR3. V was shortened by 4 bases and J by 0 bases, with 6 bases between the two germline ends. The CDR3 DNA sequence: TGTGCCAGTAGTAAGCACGCAACTAATGAAAAACTGTTTTTT. Its protein is CASSKHATNEKLFF.

V and J are TRBV5-1 and TRBJ2-2; 10 nucleotides line up with TRBD2. There are 16 residues in the CDR3. Germline CDR1 is SGHRS and CDR2 is YFSETQ. Trimming cost V 2 bases and J 4 bases; bases outside gene matches: 5. The CDR3 is CASSFLAGAFTGELFF. CDR3 nucleotides: TGCGCCAGCAGCTTTCTAGCGGGGGCCTTCACCGGGGAGCTGTTTTTT.

The chain carries TRBV14 and TRBJ2-5, with unresolved D. Germline V gives CDR1 SGHDN, CDR2 FVKESK. V lost 0 bases and J lost 5, with 10 bases in between. This CDR3 is built from 14 residues. CDR3 in amino acids: CASSQDWLGETQYF. CDR3 DNA sequence: TGTGCCAGCAGCCAAGATTGGCTCGGGGAGACCCAGTACTTC.

Note on this clone: At one boundary the junction diverges from the germline segment, which might be a read error. This CDR3 is also generated by other DNA sequences in the sample. The chain couples TRBV6-2 or TRBV6-3 to TRBJ2-5, with TRBD2 identical over 11 bases. Per the germline V gene, CDR1 is MNHEY and CDR2 is SVGEGT. The CDR3 is made up of 15 amino acids. The DNA of the CDR3 is TGTGCCAGCAGCTACTCCGGACTAGCGGGTGAGACCCAGTACTTC. This gives the protein CASSYSGLAGETQYF.

The chain links TRBV5-1 to TRBJ1-2, with a tentative D call TRBD1 (5 bases). Germline CDR1 SGHRS, CDR2 YFSETQ. Trimming pared 4 bases from V and 4 bases from J, leaving 14 bases between. The CDR3 is made up of 14 amino acids. The CDR3 loop is CASSDPGHRYGYTF. The CDR3 DNA is TGCGCCAGCAGCGACCCCGGACACCGCTATGGCTACACCTTC.

For the CDR3, the DNA is TGTGCCAGCAGCCAAGAATGGGGAGACCGGGTCACCTTC. It codes for CASSQEWGDRVTF. The J gene is TRBJ1-2, the V gene TRBV14; D is ambiguous. The germline V gene has CDR1 SGHDN and CDR2 FVKESK. This CDR3 is built from 13 residues. V was cut by 0 bases and J by 13 bases, with 15 bases left in between.

The rearrangement joins TRBV7-2 to TRBJ2-5; TRBD2 matches 8 bases. Losses at the gene ends were 1 base for V and 1 base for J; bases not matched to a gene: 5. The CDR3 extends over 16 amino acids. The germline gives CDR1 SGHTA, CDR2 FQGNSA. For the CDR3, the DNA is TGTGCCAGCAGCTTAGGCGGGACTAGGGGCCAAGAGACCCAGTACTTC. Protein sequence: CASSLGGTRGQETQYF.

The V gene is TRBV5-8, the J gene TRBJ2-5, with 8 bases lining up with TRBD2. Germline CDR1 reads SGHTS; CDR2 reads YDEGEE. After removal of 4 bases from V and 0 bases from J, the junction contained 5 bases not matched to a gene. CDR3 length equals 15 residues. CDR3 sequence reads: CASSQRGGYQETQYF. Here the CDR3 DNA reads TGTGCCAGCAGCCAACGGGGGGGTTACCAAGAGACCCAGTACTTC.

The chain carries TRBV24-1 and TRBJ2-1, with D possibly TRBD1 on 5 matching bases. Germline assignment: CDR1 KGHDR and CDR2 SFDVKD. The CDR3 spans 11 residues. V was shortened by 10 bases and J by 5 bases, with 8 bases between the two germline ends. The CDR3 reads CATTDNNEQFF. CDR3 coding DNA: TGTGCCACGACAGATAACAATGAGCAGTTCTTC.

This chain connects TRBV2 to TRBJ2-5, with D hard to call. V was cut by 6 bases and J by 4 bases, with 9 bases left in between. This CDR3 is built from 12 residues. From germline, CDR1 is SNHLY and CDR2 FYNNEI. CDR3 nucleotide sequence: TGTGCCAGCAGGAGGTCGGGAGAGACCCAGTACTTC. This translates into CASRRSGETQYF.

The table lists this clone with a count of one. The chain is built from TRBV7-8 and TRBJ1-3; D may be TRBD1 (6 bases). V lost 5 bases to trimming and J lost 0 bases, with 20 bases between them. Germline values: CDR1 SGHVS, CDR2 FQNEAQ. The CDR3 consists of 18 residues. The CDR3 sequence is CASSPLPLEQGSGNTIYF. The DNA for the CDR3 is TGTGCCAGCAGCCCCTTGCCGCTCGAACAGGGCTCTGGAAACACCATATATTTT.

V gene TRBV3-1 (or the pseudogene TRBV3-2) combines with J gene TRBJ1-5; D is unclear. The germline V gene has CDR1 LGHDT and CDR2 YNNKEL (reference sequence). This CDR3 has 13 amino acids. Deletions cut 8 bases from V and 9 bases from J, with 17 bases between. CDR3 nucleotide sequence: TGTGCCAGCTCCAACGGTCTAGAGAGGCCCCAGCATTTT. This encodes CASSNGLERPQHF.

The V call is TRBV19, the J call TRBJ1-2; tentative D call: TRBD1 (5 bases). V lost 2 bases, J lost 6 bases, and 10 bases lay in between. Germline CDR1 LNHDA, CDR2 SQIVND (reference sequence). The CDR3 has 13 residues. CDR3 DNA sequence: TGTGCCAGTAGTATACCCAGGGTGCATGGCTACACCTTC. This gives the protein CASSIPRVHGYTF.

J is TRBJ1-2 and V is TRBV2, with 7 bases lining up with TRBD1. J gave up 4 bases and V 3 bases, and 5 bases lay outside the gene matches. Germline loops: CDR1 SNHLY, CDR2 FYNNEI. The CDR3 totals 14 residues. CDR3 sequence reads: CASSEEGAIYGYTF. CDR3 DNA sequence: TGTGCCAGCAGTGAGGAGGGGGCTATCTATGGCTACACCTTC.

This rearrangement joins TRBV2 to TRBJ2-1; tentative D call: TRBD1 (5 bases). Germline V gene data show CDR1 as SNHLY and CDR2 as FYNNEI. The V end was cut by 6 bases, the J end by 6 bases, with 9 bases between. The CDR3 loop spans 12 amino acids. CDR3 in amino acids: CASSLDSNEQFF. The CDR3, as DNA: TGTGCCAGCAGCTTAGACAGCAATGAGCAGTTCTTC.

With regard to this clone: This may be a read error, as it is one base from a much larger clone. Other DNA variants within this sample encode the same CDR3. The V call is TRBV5-1, the J call TRBJ1-5, with 9 bases that match TRBD1. V lost 4 bases, J lost 4 bases, and 3 bases stayed unmatched. This CDR3 region has 14 residues. CDR1 and CDR2 (germline): SGHRS, YFSETQ. CDR3 nucleotides: TGCGCCAGCAGCCCCGGGACAGGGAATCAGCCCCAGCATTTT. Translating gives CASSPGTGNQPQHF.

The chain carries TRBV18 and TRBJ1-1, with a tentative D call TRBD1 (5 bases). CDR1 and CDR2 from the germline V gene are KGHSH and LQKENI. The length of the CDR3 is 14 residues. V lost 3 bases to trimming and J lost 3 bases, with 11 bases between them. The CDR3 DNA reads as TGTGCCAGCTCACCCCAGGGTATAGACACTGAAGCTTTCTTT. Its protein is CASSPQGIDTEAFF.

The chain carries TRBV5-6 and TRBJ2-1; 10 bases line up with TRBD2. Germline CDR1 SGHDT, CDR2 YYEEEE. This CDR3 contains 16 residues. Unmatched junction bases numbered 8, after V lost 4 bases and J lost 4 bases. CDR3 sequence reads: CASSRRLAGTYNEQFF. The CDR3 bases are TGTGCCAGCAGCCGTAGACTAGCGGGTACATACAATGAGCAGTTCTTC.

The DNA for the CDR3 is TGTGCCAGCAGCCGGTCCGGGTCGGGTGGCTACACCTTC. It specifies CASSRSGSGGYTF. The rearrangement uses TRBV5-4 and TRBJ1-2; D is undetermined. The CDR3 runs to 13 residues. With 4 bases removed from V and 7 bases from J, the gap between germline ends came to 14 bases. The germline V gene encodes CDR1 SGHNT and CDR2 YYREEE (reference sequence). Looking up the rest from reference TRBV5-4 and TRBJ1-2 gives the full variable domain: ETGVTQSPTHLIKTRGQQVTLRCSSQSGHNTVSWYQQALGQGPQFIFQYYREEENGRGNFPPRFSGLQFPNYSSELNVNALELDDSALYLCASSRSGSGGYTFGSGTRLTVV.

Here the CDR3 reads CASSLRPLGPRDTEAFF. DNA of the CDR3: TGTGCCAGCAGTCTCCGTCCGTTAGGCCCACGGGACACTGAAGCTTTCTTT. This sequence joins TRBV28 and TRBJ1-1; D remains unclear. The CDR3 is made up of 17 amino acids. Germline assignment: CDR1 MDHEN and CDR2 SYDVKM. Trimming stripped 5 bases from V and 3 bases from J, with 22 bases between.

The gene calls are TRBV11-2 and TRBJ1-6, with a tentative D call TRBD1 (6 bases). CDR3 size: 15 residues. Trimming took off 6 bases at V and 10 bases at J, with 19 bases between the two ends. The germline CDR1 and CDR2 sequences are SGHAT and FQNNGV. CDR3 region: CASSPPGRGGSPLHF. CDR3 coding DNA: TGTGCCAGCAGTCCCCCCGGACGGGGGGGCTCACCCCTCCACTTT. Together with reference TRBV11-2 and TRBJ1-6, the CDR3 gives the full variable domain: EAGVAQSPRYKIIEKRQSVAFWCNPISGHATLYWYQQILGQGPKLLIQFQNNGVVDDSQLPKDRFSAERLKGVDSTLKIQPAKLEDSAVYLCASSPPGRGGSPLHFGNGTRLTVT.